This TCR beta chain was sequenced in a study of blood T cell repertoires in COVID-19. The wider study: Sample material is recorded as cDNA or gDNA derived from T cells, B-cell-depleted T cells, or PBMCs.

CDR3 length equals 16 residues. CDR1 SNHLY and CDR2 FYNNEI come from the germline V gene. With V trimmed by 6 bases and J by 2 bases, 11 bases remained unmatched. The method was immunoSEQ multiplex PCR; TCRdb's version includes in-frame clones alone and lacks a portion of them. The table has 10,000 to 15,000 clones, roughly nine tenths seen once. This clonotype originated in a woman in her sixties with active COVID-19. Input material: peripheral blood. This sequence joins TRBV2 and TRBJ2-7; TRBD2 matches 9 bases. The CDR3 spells CASSATPQRGAYEQYF. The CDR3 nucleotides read TGTGCCAGCAGCGCCACTCCTCAGCGGGGGGCCTACGAGCAGTACTTC.